The sequence of this T cell receptor beta chain was determined in a study of blood T cell repertoires in COVID-19 (dated by TCRdb to 2019 to 2021). With regard to the full study: Samples from collaborators originated in the United States, Italy and Spain and spanned both the acute and convalescent phases of COVID-19. Samples came from the ongoing ImmuneRACE study (first 160 participants) plus 1,254 subjects from 6 global collaborators. The material from the prospective study consisted of cDNA or gDNA derived from T cells, B-cell-depleted T cells, or PBMCs. A freely available public database, intended as a resource for researchers studying the immune response to SARS-CoV-2, is where the repertoires were released. HLA class I and class II types, where available, came from metadata supplied by the sample provider rather than from assay-based typing. Subjects who had been exposed to COVID-19, were actively infected with it, or had recovered from it provided the deeply sampled blood TCRbeta repertoires that made up the dataset. A de-identified subject ID, COVID-19 status, age in years and sex were almost always included in the sample metadata.

Only a few counts were recorded for this clone. Its antigen is still unknown. Nothing much larger sits one base from this clone, and base qualities are not available. The immunoSEQ Assay, a bias-controlled multiplex PCR, was used to amplify TCRbeta CDR3 regions from genomic DNA. In the paper's pipeline: The number of nucleated cells in each sample was estimated by amplification of reference gene primers within the assay. Sequence reads were collapsed and filtered to measure the absolute abundance of every unique TCRbeta CDR3 rearrangement. For each sample, productive Simpson clonality was calculated by taking the square root of Simpson's diversity index across productive rearrangements. The table was pulled from immuneACCESS by TCRdb, which kept in-frame rearrangements only. Such tables lose some clones; where checked, under half of the loss comes from unresolved V genes, and the rest has no known cause. The V and J calls and clone size come from that table; D and trimming were worked out from the DNA. This sample is represented by roughly 110,000 clones; 85% of them were singletons. The top ten hold less than 1.5% of the sample.

CDR1 is given as SNHLY and CDR2 as FYNNEI, both from the germline V gene. V was cut back by 0 bases and J by 4 bases, leaving a gap of 7 bases between them. The CDR3 runs 14 amino acids, cysteine and phenylalanine included. The only DNA kept is the CDR3, 42 bases in frame from the first base. General conclusions and limits of the study: How much clinical and demographic metadata was included differed by source and by participant, and the metadata was provided uncurated.

Collaborating institutions collected whole blood in K2EDTA tubes following their own protocols. For TCRbeta analysis, collaborators shipped samples as frozen whole blood, isolated PBMCs, or DNA extracted from either of those sample types. This clonotype was obtained from a middle-aged man with acute or convalescent COVID-19. The rearrangement joined TRBV2 to TRBJ1-5, and TRBD1 may be the D gene, going by 5 matching bases. Specimen: peripheral blood. The CDR3: CASSEAQGNQPQHF. In nucleotide form, the sequence is TGTGCCAGCAGTGAAGCTCAGGGAAATCAGCCCCAGCATTTT.